This section outlines one T cell receptor beta chain sequence together with its context. This sample is part of a study of T cells in Graves' hyperthyroidism and ophthalmopathy. Using RNA transcripts as the source, TCR beta CDR3 regions were amplified. Researchers ran a first-round RT-PCR on the TCR CDR3 using the HTBI primer set. Via MiXCR, TCRdb re-called the multiplex PCR reads, giving one row per CDR3 protein. Of 550,000 to 800,000 distinct CDR3 sequences detected, roughly 15% appear once; the ten largest clones hold around 7.7%. For Graves' hyperthyroidism to be stable, ophthalmopathy could not progress within 18 months. Per the germline V gene, CDR1 is MDHEN and CDR2 is SYDVKM. The CDR3 totals 14 residues. Trimming left V 6 bases short and J 4 bases short, with 15 bases between.

This clonotype was obtained from a man younger than 35 with Graves' hyperthyroidism. The sequencing input was blood. The chain is built from TRBV28 and TRBJ1-1; the D gene is possibly TRBD1 (6 bases). CDR3 loop: CASSPSGGRTEAFF. CDR3 DNA sequence: TGTGCCAGCAGCCCCTCCGGGGGGCGCACTGAAGCTTTCTTT.